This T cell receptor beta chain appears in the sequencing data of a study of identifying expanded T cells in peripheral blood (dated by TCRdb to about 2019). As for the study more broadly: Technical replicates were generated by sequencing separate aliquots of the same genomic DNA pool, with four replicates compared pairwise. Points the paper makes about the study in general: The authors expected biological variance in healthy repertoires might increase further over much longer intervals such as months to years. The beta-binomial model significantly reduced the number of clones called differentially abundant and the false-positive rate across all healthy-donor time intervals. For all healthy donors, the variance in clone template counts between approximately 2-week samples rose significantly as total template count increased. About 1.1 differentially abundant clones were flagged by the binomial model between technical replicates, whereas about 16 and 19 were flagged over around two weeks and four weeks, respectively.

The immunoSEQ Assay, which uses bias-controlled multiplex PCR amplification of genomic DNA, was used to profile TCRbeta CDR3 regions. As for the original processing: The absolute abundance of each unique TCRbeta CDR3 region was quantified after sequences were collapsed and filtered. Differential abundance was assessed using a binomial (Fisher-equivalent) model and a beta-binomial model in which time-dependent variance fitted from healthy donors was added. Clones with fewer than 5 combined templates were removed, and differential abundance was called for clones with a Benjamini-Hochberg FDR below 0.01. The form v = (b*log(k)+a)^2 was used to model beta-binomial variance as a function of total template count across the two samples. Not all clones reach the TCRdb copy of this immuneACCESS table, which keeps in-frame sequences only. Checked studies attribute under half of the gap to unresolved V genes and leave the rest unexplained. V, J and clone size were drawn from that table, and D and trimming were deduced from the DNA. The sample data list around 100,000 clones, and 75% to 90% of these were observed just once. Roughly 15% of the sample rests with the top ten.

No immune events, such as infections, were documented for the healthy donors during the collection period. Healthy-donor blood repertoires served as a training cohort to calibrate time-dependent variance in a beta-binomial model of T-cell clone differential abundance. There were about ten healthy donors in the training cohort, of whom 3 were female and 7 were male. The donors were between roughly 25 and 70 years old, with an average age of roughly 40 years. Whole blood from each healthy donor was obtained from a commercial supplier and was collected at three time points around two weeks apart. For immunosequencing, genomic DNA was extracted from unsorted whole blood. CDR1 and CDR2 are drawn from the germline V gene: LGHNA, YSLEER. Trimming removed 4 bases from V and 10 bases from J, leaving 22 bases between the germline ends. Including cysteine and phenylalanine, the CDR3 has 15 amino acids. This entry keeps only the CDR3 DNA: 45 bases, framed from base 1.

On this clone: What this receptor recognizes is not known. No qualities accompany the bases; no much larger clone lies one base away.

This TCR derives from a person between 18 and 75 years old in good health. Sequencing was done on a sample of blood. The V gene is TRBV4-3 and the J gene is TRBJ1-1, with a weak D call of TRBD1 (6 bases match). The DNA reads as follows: TGCGCCAGCAGCCTAGAGGGGTGGGGGCCAGGTGCAGCTTTCTTT. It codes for CASSLEGWGPGAAFF.